This T cell receptor beta chain is from a study of blood T cells in healthy people across ages. V was cut by 4 bases and J by 4 bases, with 8 bases left in between. Per the germline V gene, CDR1 is SQVTM and CDR2 is ANQGSEA. The CDR3 contains 12 residues. Each donor was a healthy Caucasian individual from Russia, aged roughly 6 to 95. Isolation per sample recovered at least 7 million PBMCs. The authors ran a second PCR of 7 to 11 cycles using a sample-barcoded 5' primer and a J-beta primer mix. TCRdb passed the 5' RACE reads through MiXCR, listing each CDR3 protein once. Counted here are just over 1 million distinct CDR3 sequences, around 43% occurring once; the ten biggest clones make up approximately 19%.

The V gene is TRBV29-1, the J gene TRBJ1-5; D possibly corresponds to TRBD1 (5 bases). This receptor was identified in a woman in her sixties or seventies in good health. The sample comprised blood. The CDR3 bases are TGCAGCGTTGTAGCAGGGAATCAGCCCCAGCATTTT. Translating it yields CSVVAGNQPQHF.